What follows are 30 T cell receptor beta chains derived from one specimen sequenced in a study of cytomegalovirus exposure and HLA in healthy donors. Both 60 Vbeta primers and 13 Jbeta primers went into the PCR. Sequenced by immunoSEQ multiplex PCR; TCRdb stores in-frame clones only, minus some. The sample has about 130,000 clones. Material for sequencing was PBMCs. All receptors derive from a woman aged 60-75 years in good health and CMV-seronegative.

The chain links TRBV4-1 to TRBJ1-6, with D uncertain. V gave up 1 base and J gave up 11 bases, with 12 bases separating them. The CDR3 has 14 residues. Per germline, CDR1 MGHRA and CDR2 YSYEKL. The CDR3 spells CASSQVGGFPPLHF. In DNA form, the CDR3 reads TGCGCCAGCAGCCAAGTGGGCGGGTTTCCACCCCTCCACTTT.

This sequence joins TRBV6-1 and TRBJ2-7, with D uncertain. Germline V gene lookup returns CDR1 MNHNS and CDR2 SASEGT. V lost 4 bases to trimming and J lost 4 bases, with 11 bases between them. CDR3 length: 13 residues. The CDR3 reads CASSVVQKYEQYF. In DNA, the CDR3 is TGTGCCAGCAGTGTCGTACAGAAATACGAGCAGTACTTC.

The rearrangement joins TRBV27 to TRBJ1-2; D is possibly TRBD1 (5 bases). The CDR3 sequence is 14 residues long. The germline V and J ends were trimmed by 5 bases and 8 bases, with 18 bases remaining between them. Germline CDR1 and CDR2: MNHEY and SMNVEV (reference sequence). CDR3 bases: TGTGCCAGCAGTCCGGTCCAACCCCAGGGAGGCTACACCTTC. Translation: CASSPVQPQGGYTF.

The rearrangement links TRBV6-1 to TRBJ1-1; D possibly corresponds to TRBD1 (5 bases). Germline V lookup: CDR1 MNHNS, CDR2 SASEGT. The ends were cut back, 6 bases at V and 2 bases at J, with 13 bases in the middle. This CDR3 contains 14 residues. The CDR3 loop is CASSRVGVNTEAFF. The CDR3 coding sequence is TGTGCCAGCAGCCGGGTAGGGGTTAACACTGAAGCTTTCTTT.

The V gene is TRBV19, the J gene TRBJ1-1; possible D gene TRBD1, 6 bases. Germline CDR1 is LNHDA and CDR2 is SQIVND (reference sequence). The CDR3 spans 16 residues. V was pared by 3 bases and J by 0 bases, with 14 bases between. In DNA, the CDR3 is TGTGCCAGTAGTATTCTACCGACAGGAATGAACACTGAAGCTTTCTTT. Amino acids: CASSILPTGMNTEAFF.

The genes are TRBV19 and TRBJ1-2, with D perhaps matching TRBD1 (6 bases). V lost 4 bases and J 4 bases, leaving 16 bases between the germline ends. The germline CDR1 and CDR2 sequences are LNHDA and SQIVND (reference sequence). This CDR3 has 15 amino acids. In DNA form, the CDR3 reads TGTGCCAGTAGTAGGACCCAGGGGTCGGGCTATGGCTACACCTTC. As protein: CASSRTQGSGYGYTF.

The J gene is TRBJ2-7, the V gene TRBV6-5, with 7 bases identical to TRBD1. With 6 bases clipped from V and 5 bases from J, the junction kept 10 bases outside the gene matches. CDR1 and CDR2 from the germline V gene are MNHEY and SVGAGI. The CDR3 extends over 14 amino acids. Written as DNA, the CDR3 is TGTGCCAGCAGCCAGGGGGTGTTGGCAAACGAGCAGTACTTC. Translated, it gives CASSQGVLANEQYF.

The chain links TRBV29-1 to TRBJ2-1; a weak D match, TRBD1 (6 bases). The CDR3 has 11 amino acids. Germline lookup yields CDR1 SQVTM and CDR2 ANQGSEA. Deletions cut 3 bases from V and 6 bases from J, with 6 bases between. CDR3 in amino acids: CSVDRGNEQFF. DNA of the CDR3: TGCAGCGTTGACAGGGGCAATGAGCAGTTCTTC.

The chain recombines TRBV11-2 with TRBJ1-1; possibly TRBD1 for D (6 bases). The V and J ends lost 1 base and 3 bases respectively, with 15 bases between them. CDR1 SGHAT and CDR2 FQNNGV come from the germline V gene. There are 16 residues in the CDR3. CDR3 DNA sequence: TGTGCCAGCAGCTTAGGAGCAGGGGCCTTGGACACTGAAGCTTTCTTT. Amino acid sequence: CASSLGAGALDTEAFF.

Details on this clone: Different DNA sequences within this sample yield the same CDR3. The chain has TRBV7-9 and TRBJ2-7; TRBD2 aligns across 10 bases. Germline-derived CDR1 and CDR2 are SEHNR and FQNEAQ (reference sequence). The CDR3 extends over 15 amino acids. J was trimmed by 2 bases and V by 5 bases; bases with no gene match: 6. The CDR3 loop is CASSPTSGATYEQYF. In DNA, the CDR3 is TGTGCCAGCAGCCCCACTAGCGGGGCTACCTACGAGCAGTACTTC.

V gene TRBV25-1 combines with J gene TRBJ1-1; weak D call: TRBD1 (6 bases). Germline-derived CDR1 and CDR2 are MGHDK and SYGVNS. This CDR3 contains 16 residues. Trimming took off 7 bases at V and 0 bases at J, with 18 bases between the two ends. CDR3 sequence reads: CASTKGHISMNTEAFF. The CDR3 DNA reads TGTGCCAGCACCAAGGGACATATTTCCATGAACACTGAAGCTTTCTTT. The complete variable domain, with remaining parts taken from reference TRBV25-1 and TRBJ1-1, reads EADIYQTPRYLVIGTGKKITLECSQTMGHDKMYWYQQDPGMELHLIHYSYGVNSTEKGDLSSESTVSRIRTEHFPLTLESARPSHTSQYLCASTKGHISMNTEAFFGQGTRLTVV.

The chain combines TRBV5-4 with TRBJ1-1; tentatively, D is TRBD1 (5 bases). CDR3 length: 14 residues. Germline V lookup: CDR1 SGHNT, CDR2 YYREEE (reference sequence). Trimming shortened V by 4 bases and J by 3 bases, and 13 bases separated the two germline ends. Here the CDR3 DNA reads TGTGCCAGCAGCCCTCATCTACAGGACACTGAAGCTTTCTTT. Protein sequence: CASSPHLQDTEAFF.

CDR3 region: CASSLRDRGSYGYTF. The CDR3 DNA reads as TGCGCCAGCAGCCTCCGGGACAGGGGTTCCTATGGCTACACCTTC. The chain is built from TRBV4-1 and TRBJ1-2, with 10 bases aligning to TRBD1. Germline CDR1 MGHRA, CDR2 YSYEKL. The CDR3 runs to 15 residues. The V and J ends lost 4 bases and 4 bases, in that order; junction bases with no gene match: 6.

The CDR3 reads CASSLYYISDEQYF. In DNA, the CDR3 is TGCGCCAGCAGCTTGTATTACATTTCCGACGAGCAGTACTTC. This chain links TRBV5-1 with TRBJ2-7; D gene unclear. This CDR3 contains 14 residues. Germline CDR1 reads SGHRS; CDR2 reads YFSETQ. V lost 1 base, J lost 5 bases, and 13 bases lay in between.

CDR3 in amino acids: CASSAGTGVSEQYF. The CDR3 coding sequence is TGTGCCAGCAGCGCCGGGACAGGGGTCTCCGAGCAGTACTTC. The chain uses TRBV9 and TRBJ2-7; 10 bases align to TRBD1. CDR3 size: 14 residues. V shed 3 bases, J shed 6 bases, and the junction held 6 bases outside the gene matches. CDR1 and CDR2 from the germline V gene are SGDLS and YYNGEE.

The rearrangement uses TRBV18 and TRBJ1-4, with D perhaps TRBD1 (5 bases). In germline, CDR1 is KGHSH, CDR2 LQKENI. The CDR3 runs to 15 residues. Trimming stripped 0 bases from V and 8 bases from J, with 13 bases between. The CDR3 protein is CASSPPGLLGEKLFF. CDR3 nucleotides: TGTGCCAGCTCACCACCGGGGCTTCTTGGGGAAAAACTGTTTTTT.

The V call is TRBV2, the J call TRBJ2-7; D is possibly TRBD2 (6 bases). Germline values: CDR1 SNHLY, CDR2 FYNNEI. The CDR3 contains 15 residues. The ends were cut back, 7 bases at V and 7 bases at J, with 23 bases in the middle. The DNA of the CDR3 is TGTGCCAGCAAAGGAAGGTTGGGGACTCTTGAGGAGCAGTACTTC. Amino acids: CASKGRLGTLEEQYF.

The rearrangement joins TRBV28 to TRBJ2-7; TRBD1 aligns across 7 bases. After removal of 11 bases from V and 5 bases from J, the junction contained 12 bases not matched to a gene. This CDR3 is 13 amino acids long. Germline V gene sequence: CDR1 MDHEN, CDR2 SYDVKM. Here the CDR3 DNA reads TGTGCCGACTTCCAGGACAGGCTGCACGAGCAGTACTTC. Its protein is CADFQDRLHEQYF.

V is TRBV4-2 and J is TRBJ2-2; D unclear. There are 16 residues in the CDR3. Germline values: CDR1 LGHNA, CDR2 YNFKEQ. V lost 1 base and J lost 0, with 9 bases in between. Written as DNA, the CDR3 is TGTGCCAGCAGCCAAGCCCGAGCGACGAACACCGGGGAGCTGTTTTTT. It yields the protein CASSQARATNTGELFF.

The chain uses TRBV27 and TRBJ1-3, with TRBD1 identical over 12 bases. Trimming removed 4 bases from V and 4 bases from J; junction bases left unmatched: 5. This CDR3 spans 16 amino acids. CDR1 is MNHEY and CDR2 is SMNVEV in the germline V gene (reference sequence). DNA of the CDR3: TGTGCCAGCAGTTCGGGACAGGGGGCAATCGGAAACACCATATATTTT. Translated: CASSSGQGAIGNTIYF.

The chain recombines TRBV21-1 with TRBJ2-1; the table gives TRBD2 as D, unverified against the DNA. TRBV21-1 is listed as a pseudogene. The CDR3 has 16 amino acids. CDR3 amino acids: CASSNALAGAGNEQFF. In DNA form, the CDR3 reads TGTGCCAGCAGCAATGCCCTAGCGGGGGCCGGGAATGAGCAGTTCTTC.

J is TRBJ1-2 and V is TRBV7-9; D gene unclear. Per germline, CDR1 SEHNR and CDR2 FQNEAQ (reference sequence). V was trimmed by 1 base and J by 7 bases, leaving 16 bases between them. The CDR3 is 15 amino acids. CDR3 sequence: CASSLDELGVGGYTF. CDR3 sequence (DNA): TGTGCCAGCAGCTTAGATGAGCTGGGAGTAGGTGGCTACACCTTC.

V gene TRBV9 combines with J gene TRBJ2-7, with TRBD2 matching 11 bases. The CDR3 contains 14 residues. Germline-derived CDR1 and CDR2 are SGDLS and YYNGEE. V was pared by 1 base and J by 6 bases, with 3 bases of the junction left unmatched. The DNA of the CDR3 is TGTGCCAGCAGCGTATGGCTAGCGGGAGGCGAGCAGTACTTC. It yields the protein CASSVWLAGGEQYF.

This chain joins TRBV28 and TRBJ1-2; TRBD1 matches at 7 bases. V was clipped by 4 bases and J by 4 bases; unmatched bases: 3. The V gene's germline CDR1 is MDHEN and CDR2 SYDVKM. The CDR3 loop spans 13 amino acids. The CDR3 DNA follows: TGTGCCAGCAGTTCCAGGGGGTTCTATGGCTACACCTTC. Translating it yields CASSSRGFYGYTF.

The CDR3 region has the DNA TGTGCCAGTATCGGGGGACGGAGCAATCAGCCCCAGCATTTT. It codes for CASIGGRSNQPQHF. This sequence joins TRBV19 and TRBJ1-5; possible D gene TRBD1, 5 bases. This CDR3 contains 14 residues. The germline V gene encodes CDR1 LNHDA and CDR2 SQIVND (reference sequence). The V and J ends lost 7 bases and 1 base respectively, with 11 bases between them.

This sequence joins TRBV2 and TRBJ1-4, with 7 bases matching TRBD1. Germline loops: CDR1 SNHLY, CDR2 FYNNEI. The CDR3 loop spans 15 amino acids. V shed 7 bases, J shed 8 bases, and the junction held 13 bases outside the gene matches. CDR3 protein: CASNVNRGEGEKLFF. CDR3 nucleotides: TGTGCCAGCAACGTGAACAGGGGAGAAGGGGAAAAACTGTTTTTT.

This rearrangement joins TRBV19 to TRBJ1-1; no reliable D call. The CDR3 extends over 14 amino acids. The V gene's germline CDR1 is LNHDA and CDR2 SQIVND (reference sequence). V shed 3 bases and J shed 1 base, with 9 bases lying between them. CDR3 amino acids: CASSMRVENTEAFF. The CDR3 DNA sequence: TGTGCCAGTAGTATGAGGGTTGAGAACACTGAAGCTTTCTTT.

The rearrangement joins TRBV29-1 to TRBJ2-1, with a weak D call TRBD1 (6 bases). Deletions cut 4 bases from V and 0 bases from J, with 13 bases between. Germline CDR1 reads SQVTM; CDR2 reads ANQGSEA. The CDR3 runs 15 residues. CDR3 residues: CSVGGLPSSYNEQFF. The CDR3 nucleotides are TGCAGCGTTGGGGGGCTACCGAGCTCCTACAATGAGCAGTTCTTC.

The V and J genes are TRBV19 and TRBJ1-5; TRBD1 is a possible D gene (5 bases). CDR1 LNHDA and CDR2 SQIVND come from the germline V gene (reference sequence). V shed 0 bases and J shed 9 bases, with 15 bases lying between them. This CDR3 region has 15 residues. The CDR3 sequence is CASSIDLTVGGPQHF. The CDR3 DNA reads as TGTGCCAGTAGTATAGACCTGACAGTCGGCGGGCCCCAGCATTTT.

The chain combines TRBV11-2 with TRBJ1-6; 9 bases match TRBD1. The CDR3 is 15 residues long. Germline CDR1 SGHAT, CDR2 FQNNGV. V trimming: 1 base; J trimming: 10 bases; junction bases outside the gene matches: 5. CDR3 in amino acids: CASSLVTGGRSPLHF. The CDR3 DNA follows: TGTGCCAGCAGCTTAGTAACAGGGGGCAGGTCACCCCTCCACTTT.